The 30 T cell receptor beta chains below come from one sample, sequenced in a study of T cells in Graves' hyperthyroidism and ophthalmopathy. Authors of the study amplified TCR beta CDR3 regions from RNA transcripts. HTBI primers were the set used in a first-round RT-PCR of the TCR CDR3. TCRdb redid the calling of the multiplex PCR reads with MiXCR, one entry per CDR3 protein. Found here are some 180,000 distinct CDR3 sequences, 15% to 20% of them singletons; the top ten hold about 29%. Sequenced input: blood. Receptors were obtained from a woman in her forties or fifties with Graves' hyperthyroidism.

The chain recombines TRBV9 with TRBJ1-6; maybe TRBD1 (6 bases). Germline CDR1 reads SGDLS; CDR2 reads YYNGEE. V lost 3 bases and J 7 bases, leaving 11 bases between the germline ends. This CDR3 has 14 amino acids. In DNA, the CDR3 is TGTGCCAGCAGCGCGACAGGACAGAATTCACCCCTCCACTTT. It codes for CASSATGQNSPLHF.

This clonotype was counted ten times or more. The J gene is TRBJ1-5, the V gene TRBV2; D is unresolved. The CDR3 sequence is 13 residues long. Germline CDR1 is SNHLY and CDR2 is FYNNEI. With 8 bases removed from V and 0 bases from J, the gap between germline ends came to 8 bases. CDR3 protein: CASGVHSNQPQHF. The CDR3 region has the DNA TGTGCCAGCGGAGTTCATAGCAATCAGCCCCAGCATTTT.

This clonotype was seen more than once but under ten times. The V gene is TRBV4-1, the J gene TRBJ2-3; 12 nucleotides match TRBD1. After removal of 1 base from V and 7 bases from J, the junction contained 12 bases not matched to a gene. Germline assignment: CDR1 MGHRA and CDR2 YSYEKL. The CDR3 has 18 amino acids. The CDR3 nucleotides read TGCGCCAGCAGCCAAGTTGGGAGGGGACAGGGGGCTGTGTATACGCAGTATTTT. As protein: CASSQVGRGQGAVYTQYF.

Points on this clonotype: This may be a read error, as it is one base from a much larger clone. As the CDR3 is not closed by the conserved phenylalanine or tryptophan, this likely results from a read error. The CDR3, as DNA: TGCGCCAGCAGAGGTTACCAGGGGCGCAATGAGCAGTTCCTC. It is translated as CASRGYQGRNEQFL. This chain joins TRBV5-1 and TRBJ2-1, with D possibly matching TRBD1 (6 bases). The CDR3 loop spans 14 amino acids. Germline values: CDR1 SGHRS, CDR2 YFSETQ. Between the trimmed V and J ends, which lost 5 bases and 6 bases, there was a span of 15 bases.

There are many counts of this clonotype. The V call is TRBV15, the J call TRBJ2-1; 13 nucleotides align to TRBD2. Trimming took 2 bases from V and 8 from J; bases not matched to a gene: 12. Germline CDR1 LNHNV, CDR2 YYDKDF (reference sequence). The CDR3 totals 18 residues. In nucleotides, the CDR3 is TGTGCCACCAGCAGATCGCGACTAGCGGGGGGCCCGTGGGATGAGCAGTTCTTC. Translating it yields CATSRSRLAGGPWDEQFF. Variable domain in full (rest from reference TRBV15 and TRBJ2-1): DAMVIQNPRYQVTQFGKPVTLSCSQTLNHNVMYWYQQKSSQAPKLLFHYYDKDFNNEADTPDNFQSRRPNTSFCFLDIRSPGLGDTAMYLCATSRSRLAGGPWDEQFFGPGTRLTVL.

This clonotype was picked up many times. This rearrangement joins TRBV28 to TRBJ2-7, with D perhaps matching TRBD1 (5 bases). From germline, CDR1 is MDHEN and CDR2 SYDVKM. V was trimmed by 6 bases and J by 4 bases, leaving 16 bases between them. This CDR3 has 14 amino acids. CDR3 sequence reads: CASRPRVGIYEQYF. The DNA of the CDR3 is TGTGCCAGCAGACCCAGGGTGGGGATTTACGAGCAGTACTTC. The full variable domain, rest sourced from reference TRBV28 and TRBJ2-7, is DVKVTQSSRYLVKRTGEKVFLECVQDMDHENMFWYRQDPGLGLRLIYFSYDVKMKEKGDIPEGYSVSREKKERFSLILESASTNQTSMYLCASRPRVGIYEQYFGPGTRLTVT.

This clonotype was found many times. The rearrangement links TRBV3-1 to TRBJ2-7; D gene ambiguous. This CDR3 is built from 11 residues. Germline CDR1 reads LGHDT; CDR2 reads YNNKEL (reference sequence). The V and J ends lost 2 bases and 4 bases respectively, with 3 bases between them. For the CDR3, the DNA is TGTGCCAGCAGCCAAAGATACGAGCAGTACTTC. This gives the protein CASSQRYEQYF.

CDR3 sequence reads: CASSLARGGHRTQYF. DNA of the CDR3: TGCGCCAGCAGCTTGGCCCGGGGGGGCCACCGGACCCAGTACTTC. The J gene is TRBJ2-5, the V gene TRBV5-1, with 8 bases fitting TRBD2. This CDR3 region has 15 residues. Germline CDR1 SGHRS, CDR2 YFSETQ. Trimming removed 0 bases from V and 7 bases from J; junction bases left unmatched: 8.

J is TRBJ2-1 and V is TRBV27, with 10 bases lining up with TRBD2. V lost 5 bases to trimming and J lost 7 bases; unmatched junction nucleotides: 8. The CDR3 has 15 amino acids. Germline lookup yields CDR1 MNHEY and CDR2 SMNVEV (reference sequence). For the CDR3, the DNA is TGTGCCAGCAGTCTGCTAGCGGGAGTGATTAATGAGCAGTTCTTC. Protein: CASSLLAGVINEQFF.

This clonotype appeared many times. V and J are TRBV5-6 and TRBJ2-7; possibly TRBD1 for D (6 bases). The CDR3 has 14 amino acids. Germline V gene data show CDR1 as SGHDT and CDR2 as YYEEEE. Trimming took 4 bases from V and 3 from J, leaving 14 bases between them. Written as DNA, the CDR3 is TGTGCCAGCAGCGACAAGTTCAGGGGCTACGAGCAGTACTTC. Translated: CASSDKFRGYEQYF. The full variable domain, with the rest looked up from reference TRBV5-6 and TRBJ2-7, is DAGVTQSPTHLIKTRGQQVTLRCSPKSGHDTVSWYQQALGQGPQFIFQYYEEEERQRGNFPDRFSGHQFPNYSSELNVNALLLGDSALYLCASSDKFRGYEQYFGPGTRLTVT.

In this sample, this clonotype turned up many times. The chain joins TRBV7-9 to TRBJ2-3; the match to TRBD1 covers 9 bases. In germline, CDR1 is SEHNR, CDR2 FQNEAQ (reference sequence). The V gene end was trimmed by 5 bases and the J gene end by 4 bases; junction bases not matched to a gene: 4. The CDR3 is 14 residues long. The CDR3 loop is CASSRDRVADTQYF. For the CDR3, the DNA is TGTGCCAGCAGCCGGGACAGGGTGGCAGATACGCAGTATTTT.

The sample holds many counts of this clonotype. This chain links TRBV20-1 with TRBJ1-5, with unresolved D. The CDR3 covers 15 residues. Trimming removed 1 base at V and 3 bases at J, with 13 bases between. The germline CDR1 and CDR2 sequences are DFQATT and SNEGSKA (reference sequence). DNA of the CDR3: TGCAGTGCTAGAGTCGGGAGCGGGAACAATCAGCCCCAGCATTTT. Translating it yields CSARVGSGNNQPQHF.

This clonotype came up many times. V is TRBV7-2 and J is TRBJ2-7; no clear D. Germline CDR1 SGHTA, CDR2 FQGNSA. This CDR3 spans 16 amino acids. Deletions cut 1 base from V and 1 base from J, with 14 bases between. CDR3 loop: CASSLEATVNSYEQYF. The CDR3 nucleotides are TGTGCCAGCAGCTTAGAGGCCACAGTCAATTCCTACGAGCAGTACTTC.

This clonotype showed up many times. J is TRBJ1-2 and V is TRBV29-1; a possible D gene is TRBD1 (5 bases). Per the germline V gene, CDR1 is SQVTM and CDR2 is ANQGSEA. This CDR3 spans 18 amino acids. Trimming removed 5 bases from V and 2 bases from J, with 27 bases in between. Here the CDR3 reads CSVNKRRDRDSRNYGYTF. In DNA form, the CDR3 reads TGCAGCGTTAACAAACGCCGGGACCGGGACTCGAGGAACTATGGCTACACCTTC.

Ten or more counts support this clonotype. CDR3 bases: TGCGCCAGCAGCTTGTCCCTCGACAGGGTCTCCGGGGAGCTGTTTTTT. The encoded protein is CASSLSLDRVSGELFF. The chain combines TRBV5-1 with TRBJ2-2, with 7 nucleotides matching TRBD1. The V gene end was trimmed by 1 base and the J gene end by 6 bases; junction bases not matched to a gene: 9. The germline CDR1 and CDR2 sequences are SGHRS and YFSETQ. The CDR3 runs 16 residues.

This clonotype was counted many times. V and J are TRBV28 and TRBJ1-1; 7 bases line up with TRBD1. This CDR3 has 14 residues. CDR1 MDHEN and CDR2 SYDVKM come from the germline V gene. V was clipped by 5 bases and J by 3 bases; unmatched bases: 6. The CDR3 protein is CASSLRDSYTEAFF. The CDR3 coding sequence is TGTGCCAGCAGTCTCCGGGACAGCTACACTGAAGCTTTCTTT.

On this clonotype itself: This may be a read error: a much more frequent sequence differs by one nucleotide. The CDR3 loop is CASTSSSCEQYF. CDR3 nucleotides: TGTGCCAGCACTTCAAGCTCCTGCGAGCAGTACTTC. The chain is built from TRBV28 and TRBJ2-7; no definite D call. The CDR3 extends over 12 amino acids. CDR1 and CDR2 from the germline V gene are MDHEN and SYDVKM.

This clonotype came up many times. The V and J genes are TRBV5-1 and TRBJ2-5; D is unresolved. This CDR3 comprises 13 residues. Trimming stripped 3 bases from V and 2 bases from J, with 8 bases between. Germline V gene lookup returns CDR1 SGHRS and CDR2 YFSETQ. This chain's CDR3 is CASSSAGQETQYF. In nucleotides, the CDR3 is TGCGCCAGCAGCTCGGCAGGACAAGAGACCCAGTACTTC.

At least ten counts were recorded for this clonotype. The chain links TRBV7-9 to TRBJ1-1; D perhaps matches TRBD1 (6 bases). In germline, CDR1 is SEHNR, CDR2 FQNEAQ (reference sequence). V lost 5 bases to trimming and J lost 5 bases, with 15 bases between them. The CDR3 sequence is 14 residues long. The CDR3 sequence: CASSLQGTGTEAFF. The CDR3 region has the DNA TGTGCCAGCAGCCTACAGGGCACCGGGACTGAAGCTTTCTTT.

This clonotype occurred many times. This chain links TRBV10-3 with TRBJ1-1; D unclear. The CDR3 consists of 12 residues. The ends were cut back, 10 bases at V and 1 base at J, with 10 bases in the middle. Germline loops: CDR1 ENHRY, CDR2 SYGVKD. CDR3 sequence: CATHSGNTEAFF. DNA for the CDR3: TGTGCCACCCACTCAGGGAACACTGAAGCTTTCTTT.

This clonotype was picked up one time. The J gene is TRBJ2-7, the V gene TRBV7-9; 7 bases fit TRBD1. V lost 5 bases to trimming and J lost 0 bases; unmatched junction nucleotides: 7. This CDR3 region has 15 residues. Germline lookup yields CDR1 SEHNR and CDR2 FQNEAQ (reference sequence). CDR3 amino acids: CASSPGQESSYEQYF. For the CDR3, the DNA is TGTGCCAGCAGCCCCGGACAGGAGAGCTCCTACGAGCAGTACTTC.

With regard to this clonotype: Compared with germline, one end of the junction differs, possibly owing to a read error. The J gene is TRBJ2-7, the V gene TRBV11-3, with 10 bases fitting TRBD1. CDR1 is SGHNT, CDR2 YENEEA, per germline. The CDR3 runs 15 residues. The CDR3 sequence is CASSLSGTGVYEQHF. CDR3 DNA: TGTGCCAGCAGCTTATCCGGGACAGGGGTATACGAGCAGCACTTC.

The rearrangement uses TRBV12-3 or TRBV12-4 and TRBJ2-5, with 8 bases identical to TRBD1. V lost 3 bases, J lost 4 bases, and 1 base stayed unmatched. The CDR3 contains 13 residues. The CDR3 bases are TGTGCCAGCAGTTTCACAGGGGGAGAGACCCAGTACTTC. Translated: CASSFTGGETQYF.

In its sample, this clonotype was seen a few times. V is TRBV7-2 and J is TRBJ2-7; a weak D match, TRBD1 (5 bases). This CDR3 is built from 14 residues. Germline V gene sequence: CDR1 SGHTA, CDR2 FQGNSA. V lost 0 bases, J lost 6 bases, and 12 bases lay in between. CDR3 in amino acids: CASSLAGRAVEQYF. The CDR3 bases are TGTGCCAGCAGCTTAGCAGGCAGGGCGGTCGAGCAGTACTTC. The whole variable domain, filled in from reference TRBV7-2 and TRBJ2-7, reads GAGVSQSPSNKVTEKGKDVELRCDPISGHTALYWYRQSLGQGLEFLIYFQGNSAPDKSGLPSDRFSAERTGGSVSTLTIQRTQQEDSAVYLCASSLAGRAVEQYFGPGTRLTVT.

This clonotype occurred a few times. The DNA for the CDR3 is TGTGCCAGCAAGGGGCCCGGGACAGGGTACCACGAGCAGTACTTC. This translates into CASKGPGTGYHEQYF. The rearrangement joins TRBV27 to TRBJ2-7, with 9 bases that match TRBD1. After removal of 7 bases from V and 5 bases from J, the junction contained 12 bases not matched to a gene. Germline CDR1 and CDR2: MNHEY and SMNVEV (reference sequence). The CDR3 sequence is 15 residues long.

This clonotype was picked up a small number of times. The genes are TRBV20-1 and TRBJ1-6; tentative D call: TRBD1 (5 bases). Trimming removed 0 bases at V and 4 bases at J, with 16 bases between. The CDR3 covers 17 residues. Germline CDR1 is DFQATT and CDR2 is SNEGSKA (reference sequence). This chain's CDR3 is CSARDTGQGGYNSPLHF. CDR3 in DNA: TGCAGTGCTAGAGATACGGGGCAGGGTGGATATAATTCACCCCTCCACTTT.

This clonotype occurred many times. The V call is TRBV3-1, the J call TRBJ1-5; 8 nucleotides match TRBD1. The V and J ends lost 4 bases and 5 bases, in that order; junction bases with no gene match: 13. The CDR3 has 17 amino acids. Germline values: CDR1 LGHDT, CDR2 YNNKEL (reference sequence). The CDR3 reads CASSPEEDRGRDQPQHF. CDR3 nucleotide sequence: TGTGCCAGCAGCCCCGAAGAAGACAGGGGACGGGATCAGCCCCAGCATTTT.

This clonotype has a handful of counts. This chain connects TRBV11-2 to TRBJ2-1, with D hard to call. V was pared by 1 base and J by 7 bases, with 11 bases between. The CDR3 is 14 residues long. Germline V lookup: CDR1 SGHAT, CDR2 FQNNGV. The CDR3 sequence is CASSLGGSFNEQFF. The CDR3 nucleotides are TGTGCCAGCAGCTTAGGCGGTAGCTTTAATGAGCAGTTCTTC.

This clonotype appeared many times. The chain carries TRBV20-1 and TRBJ2-1, with 13 bases fitting TRBD2. The germline CDR1 and CDR2 sequences are DFQATT and SNEGSKA (reference sequence). V was clipped by 5 bases and J by 7 bases; unmatched bases: 2. The CDR3 length is 13 residues. Written as DNA, the CDR3 is TGCAGTGCTCGACTAGCGGGGGGAAATGAGCAGTTCTTC. This codes for CSARLAGGNEQFF.

This clonotype showed up many times. The chain links TRBV27 to TRBJ1-2; 8 positions agree with TRBD1. V lost 2 bases, J lost 4 bases, and 9 bases stayed unmatched. The CDR3 is 16 amino acids. The germline V gene encodes CDR1 MNHEY and CDR2 SMNVEV (reference sequence). CDR3 region: CASSLRGQAGPYGYTF. CDR3 DNA sequence: TGTGCCAGCAGTTTAAGGGGACAGGCAGGACCCTATGGCTACACCTTC.